These 15 T cell receptor beta chains were all obtained from the same sample, sequenced in a study of early T cells in non-severe SARS-CoV-2 infection. Using its own MiXCR run on the 5' RACE reads, TCRdb lists one record per CDR3 protein. The table includes roughly 80,000 distinct CDR3 sequences, about 14% detected once. Sequencing was done on a sample of whole blood. The receptors stem from an adult who was a healthcare worker with PCR-confirmed SARS-CoV-2 infection or an uninfected control (not recorded which).

The chain combines TRBV4-1 with TRBJ1-1, with D unresolved. The CDR3 is made up of 14 amino acids. V dropped 1 base and J dropped 0 bases, with 6 bases sitting between them. Per germline, CDR1 MGHRA and CDR2 YSYEKL. CDR3 amino acids: CASSQGPMNTEAFF. The DNA for the CDR3 is TGCGCCAGCAGCCAAGGACCTATGAACACTGAAGCTTTCTTT.

This clonotype was observed at least ten times. The genes are TRBV5-4 and TRBJ1-2; TRBD1 agrees at 12 bases. V was pared by 4 bases and J by 7 bases, with 2 bases of the junction left unmatched. The CDR3 is 13 amino acids. Per germline, CDR1 SGHNT and CDR2 YYREEE (reference sequence). In DNA form, the CDR3 reads TGTGCCAGCAGCCGGGACAGGGGGCCTGGCTACACCTTC. This encodes CASSRDRGPGYTF.

This clonotype was observed a few times. This rearrangement joins TRBV27 to TRBJ2-7, with D uncertain. The germline V gene has CDR1 MNHEY and CDR2 SMNVEV (reference sequence). Trimming pared 3 bases from V and 2 bases from J, leaving 11 bases between. The CDR3 loop spans 14 amino acids. This CDR3 is CASSFGADAYEQYF. Written as DNA, the CDR3 is TGTGCCAGCAGTTTTGGCGCGGACGCCTACGAGCAGTACTTC.

This clonotype is a singleton in its sample. The rearrangement joins TRBV3-1 to TRBJ2-3; TRBD2 matches 15 bases. This CDR3 contains 19 residues. In germline, CDR1 is LGHDT, CDR2 YNNKEL (reference sequence). V was clipped by 0 bases and J by 0 bases; unmatched bases: 4. The CDR3 here is CASSQDRGLAGGSTDTQYF. CDR3 nucleotide sequence: TGTGCCAGCAGCCAAGATAGGGGACTAGCGGGAGGAAGCACAGATACGCAGTATTTT.

This clonotype has a count of ten or more. V usage is TRBV7-2 and J usage is TRBJ2-5; D unclear. The CDR3 is 14 amino acids. CDR1 and CDR2 (germline): SGHTA, FQGNSA. The V gene lost 4 bases and the J gene lost 3 bases, with 12 bases spanning the gap. CDR3 amino acids: CASSSSGWKETQYF. In nucleotides, the CDR3 is TGTGCCAGCAGCTCCTCTGGCTGGAAAGAGACCCAGTACTTC.

This clonotype was counted between two and nine times. The chain carries TRBV3-1 and TRBJ2-3; D tentatively reads TRBD1 or TRBD2 (5 bases each). Germline CDR1 LGHDT, CDR2 YNNKEL (reference sequence). This CDR3 comprises 16 residues. Trimming took off 2 bases at V and 2 bases at J, with 14 bases between the two ends. The CDR3 is CASSQPPGPNTDTQYF. CDR3 nucleotides: TGTGCCAGCAGCCAACCTCCGGGACCCAACACAGATACGCAGTATTTT.

This clonotype came up a few times. The rearrangement links TRBV3-1 to TRBJ1-6, with no clear D. Trimming took off 3 bases at V and 3 bases at J, with 9 bases between the two ends. Germline CDR1 reads LGHDT; CDR2 reads YNNKEL (reference sequence). This CDR3 comprises 15 residues. The CDR3 loop reads CASSQGEIYNSPLHF. The CDR3 bases are TGTGCCAGCAGCCAGGGAGAGATCTATAATTCACCCCTCCACTTT. Looking up the rest from reference TRBV3-1 and TRBJ1-6 gives the full variable domain: DTAVSQTPKYLVTQMGNDKSIKCEQNLGHDTMYWYKQDSKKFLKIMFSYNNKELIINETVPNRFSPKSPDKAHLNLHINSLELGDSAVYFCASSQGEIYNSPLHFGNGTRLTVT.

In its sample, this clonotype was seen a few times. The rearrangement links TRBV20-1 to TRBJ1-4; 10 bases align to TRBD1. Germline V CDR1 and CDR2: DFQATT, SNEGSKA (reference sequence). Trimming took 0 bases from V and 8 from J; bases not matched to a gene: 6. This CDR3 region has 15 residues. CDR3 bases: TGCAGTGCTAGAGATGATAGGACAGGGGGGGAAAAACTGTTTTTT. Residues: CSARDDRTGGEKLFF.

This clonotype was seen many times. V usage is TRBV12-3 or TRBV12-4 and J usage is TRBJ2-1, with 11 bases that match TRBD2. This CDR3 region has 16 residues. Germline trimming cut 6 bases from V and 4 bases from J; bases unmatched to any gene: 8. The CDR3 region is CASSPPSGRRYNEQFF. CDR3 DNA sequence: TGTGCCAGCAGCCCCCCTAGCGGGAGGAGGTACAATGAGCAGTTCTTC.

The table lists this clonotype with a few counts. The chain employs TRBV29-1 and TRBJ1-1; D possibly corresponds to TRBD1 (6 bases). V gave up 6 bases and J gave up 0 bases, with 11 bases separating them. Germline V gene sequence: CDR1 SQVTM, CDR2 ANQGSEA. The CDR3 length is 13 residues. The CDR3 loop reads CSVYGQMNTEAFF. The CDR3 nucleotides are TGCAGCGTCTATGGACAGATGAACACTGAAGCTTTCTTT.

This clonotype was seen a few times. The chain links TRBV20-1 to TRBJ1-5; TRBD1 might be the D (6 bases). Trimming stripped 1 base from V and 4 bases from J, with 14 bases between. Germline loops: CDR1 DFQATT, CDR2 SNEGSKA (reference sequence). There are 15 residues in the CDR3. Here the CDR3 DNA reads TGCAGTGCTAGAGTGGGGGCCCGGATAAATCAGCCCCAGCATTTT. Translated, it gives CSARVGARINQPQHF.

Many counts were recorded for this clonotype. The junction shows a germline mismatch at one end, possibly a read error. The chain carries TRBV7-7 and TRBJ2-2; a weak D match, TRBD2 (5 bases). The CDR3 covers 18 residues. Looked up from germline, CDR1 is SSHAT and CDR2 is FNYEAQ (reference sequence). In DNA, the CDR3 is TGTGCTAGCAGCCCTTGGGGTGCTAGGTCTCTAGCCACCGGGGAGCTGTTTTTT. It translates to CASSPWGARSLATGELFF.

This clonotype was recorded a few times. This chain uses TRBV28 with TRBJ1-2; no clear D. The germline gives CDR1 MDHEN, CDR2 SYDVKM. This CDR3 contains 13 residues. Trimming removed 8 bases at V and 4 bases at J, with 14 bases between. The CDR3 region has the DNA TGTGCCAGCTCGAAGGACGGCTTCTATGGCTACACCTTC. Translating it yields CASSKDGFYGYTF.

The chain carries TRBV5-6 and TRBJ1-1; 8 nucleotides agree with TRBD1. J was trimmed by 5 bases and V by 4 bases; bases with no gene match: 10. From germline, CDR1 is SGHDT and CDR2 YYEEEE. The CDR3 has 15 residues. The CDR3, as DNA: TGTGCCAGCAGCCCCTTCCCAGGGGGCTCAACTGAAGCTTTCTTT. Protein sequence: CASSPFPGGSTEAFF.

The chain carries TRBV7-9 and TRBJ2-2; D perhaps matches TRBD1 (6 bases). V gave up 5 bases and J gave up 5 bases, with 18 bases separating them. CDR1 and CDR2 from the germline V gene are SEHNR and FQNEAQ (reference sequence). The CDR3 is made up of 16 amino acids. CDR3 protein: CASSERNSRGTGELFF. The CDR3 coding sequence is TGTGCCAGCAGCGAACGAAACTCCAGGGGAACCGGGGAGCTGTTTTTT.